This T cell receptor (beta chain) came from a study of CD8+CD57+ T cells in acquired aplastic anemia. The wider study: Each DNA sample taken from sorted CD4+ and CD8+ cells came to 2.5 to 4 ug on average.

The CDR3 has 13 residues. Germline V gives CDR1 DFQATT, CDR2 SNEGSKA (reference sequence). V was clipped by 8 bases and J by 0 bases, with 12 bases between them. Individuals selected for sequencing had exhibited CD8+CD57+ cell expansion on flow cytometry. All patients were therapy-naive when blood was sampled. This clonotype has a count of ten or more. Its antigen is still unknown. CDR3 and TCR beta VDJ profiling relied on genomic DNA as the template. TCRdb redid the calling of the reads with MiXCR, one entry per CDR3 protein. Counted here are hundreds of thousands of distinct CDR3 sequences, more than 45% occurring once; the ten biggest clones make up roughly 8%. Study-level points and caveats: Significant differences in CD8+ Simpson's diversity were not observed between patients and controls.

This sequence joins TRBV20-1 and TRBJ2-3; D possibly uses TRBD1 or TRBD2 (5 bases each). Sequenced sample: sorted CD4+, CD8+, or CD8+CD57+ T cells (not recorded which) from PBMCs. The clonotype originates from a human donor with aplastic anemia. CDR3: CSLEGSSTDTQYF. CDR3 DNA sequence: TGCAGTCTAGAGGGGAGTAGCACAGATACGCAGTATTTT.